The rows below give T cell receptor beta chains drawn from one sample of a study of cytomegalovirus exposure and HLA in healthy donors. The assay was immunoSEQ multiplex PCR, and TCRdb's table has in-frame clones only and misses some. The table includes 210,000 or so clones, around 89% detected once. The sample was PBMCs. The receptors come from a woman younger than 35 in good health and CMV-seronegative. Each CDR3 is given with its conserved first and last residue. The order of the fields is V gene, D gene, clone size, J gene, CDR3 protein, CDR3 DNA. A D gene is named only where the DNA matches it firmly. Not all rows give a size; the values are once, few, many and, for expanded clones, a class.

TRBV4-3	-	-	TRBJ2-1	CASSQADGDYNEQFF	TGCGCCAGCAGCCAGGCGGACGGGGACTACAATGAGCAGTTCTTC
TRBV7-6	TRBD2	-	TRBJ2-2	CASSQRPAGTGELFF	TGTGCCAGCAGCCAAAGACCAGCGGGGACCGGGGAGCTGTTTTTT
TRBV10-2	TRBD1	once	TRBJ1-2	CASSDTRQGLQSGYTF	TGCGCCAGCAGTGATACGAGACAGGGTCTTCAGAGTGGCTACACCTTC
TRBV5-8	-	-	TRBJ1-5	CASSGTGRSYQPQHF	TGTGCCAGCAGCGGCACAGGACGCTCCTATCAGCCCCAGCATTTT
TRBV4-1	-	-	TRBJ2-1	CASSQAGGEQFF	TGCGCCAGCAGCCAAGCCGGGGGAGAGCAGTTCTTC
TRBV27	TRBD2	-	TRBJ2-1	CASSLWGTSGIAYNEQFF	TGTGCCAGCAGTTTATGGGGGACTAGCGGGATAGCCTACAATGAGCAGTTCTTC
TRBV6-1	-	-	TRBJ1-5	CASRGEGGGQPQHF	TGTGCCAGCAGGGGAGAAGGGGGAGGGCAGCCCCAGCATTTT
TRBV7-2	-	-	TRBJ2-5	CASSLIGGETQYF	TGTGCCAGCAGCTTAATAGGCGGAGAGACCCAGTACTTC
TRBV6-1	TRBD2	-	TRBJ2-7	CASSGLAGGRYEQYF	TGTGCCAGCAGTGGTTTAGCGGGAGGGAGGTACGAGCAGTACTTC
TRBV5-6	-	-	TRBJ2-7	CASSLTGIQQYF	TGTGCCAGCAGCTTAACGGGGATCCAGCAGTACTTC
TRBV14	-	-	TRBJ1-4	CASSLSSPNEKLFF	TGTGCCAGCAGCCTTAGCTCCCCTAATGAAAAACTGTTTTTT
TRBV5-4	-	-	TRBJ2-7	CASSLPWANEQYF	TGTGCCAGCAGCTTGCCCTGGGCAAACGAGCAGTACTTC
TRBV5-1	TRBD2	-	TRBJ2-3	CASSPGGPPDTQYF	TGCGCCAGCAGCCCGGGGGGGCCACCAGATACGCAGTATTTT
TRBV6-5	TRBD1	-	TRBJ1-1	CASSYSIGTGGTEAFF	TGTGCCAGCAGTTACTCGATTGGGACAGGGGGTACTGAAGCTTTCTTT
TRBV30	-	-	TRBJ2-7	CAWSVWSGSYEQYF	TGTGCCTGGAGTGTGTGGAGCGGCTCCTACGAGCAGTACTTC
TRBV25-1	TRBD1	-	TRBJ2-1	CASSDPRDSGSYNEQFF	TGTGCCAGCAGTGACCCCCGGGACAGCGGCTCCTACAATGAGCAGTTCTTC
TRBV6-1	-	-	TRBJ1-1	CASSEQARTMNTEAFF	TGTGCCAGCAGTGAACAGGCACGAACGATGAACACTGAAGCTTTCTTT
TRBV11-2	-	-	TRBJ1-2	CASSLTPPRVGAKGYTF	TGTGCCAGCAGCTTAACTCCCCCTCGTGTGGGGGCGAAAGGCTACACCTTC
TRBV9	-	once	TRBJ2-3	CASSVIPILAGTDTQYF	TGTGCCAGCAGCGTAATTCCTATCCTAGCCGGCACAGATACGCAGTATTTT
TRBV2	TRBD1	once	TRBJ1-3	CASKLTGTGNAIYF	TGTGCCAGCAAACTGACAGGGACCGGAAACGCCATATATTTT
TRBV19	TRBD1	-	TRBJ2-6	CASSIVWTGGAGANVLTF	TGTGCCAGTAGTATAGTTTGGACAGGGGGCGCTGGGGCCAACGTCCTGACTTTC
TRBV4-3	TRBD1	-	TRBJ1-2	CASSQPGGTYVYTF	TGCGCCAGCAGCCAGCCAGGGGGCACGTATGTCTACACCTTC
TRBV30	-	-	TRBJ2-7	CAWSRWRGQSEQYF	TGTGCCTGGAGTAGGTGGAGGGGGCAATCCGAGCAGTACTTC
TRBV29-1	-	-	TRBJ2-7	CSVRSGEDYEQYF	TGCAGCGTCCGGTCGGGGGAGGACTACGAGCAGTACTTC
TRBV7-3	-	-	TRBJ1-1	CASSSQSGDTEAFF	TGTGCCAGCAGCTCCCAATCAGGGGACACTGAAGCTTTCTTT
TRBV5-8	TRBD1	-	TRBJ2-7	CASSSRDRSYEQYF	TGTGCCAGCAGCTCCCGGGACAGAAGCTACGAGCAGTACTTC
TRBV2	TRBD2	few	TRBJ2-7	CASSSPLVIPGTSGSYEQYF	TGTGCCAGCAGTAGCCCTCTTGTGATACCCGGGACTAGCGGGAGTTACGAGCAGTACTTC
TRBV18	TRBD2	-	TRBJ2-1	CASSSSGGAYNEQFF	TGTGCCAGCTCATCGAGCGGGGGGGCTTACAATGAGCAGTTCTTC
TRBV5-5	TRBD2	-	TRBJ2-1	CASSPRTSANNEQFF	TGTGCCAGCAGCCCTAGGACTAGCGCAAACAATGAGCAGTTCTTC
TRBV5-4	TRBD2	-	TRBJ2-4	CASKAGLAGKNIQYF	TGTGCCAGCAAAGCGGGACTAGCCGGGAAAAACATTCAGTACTTC
TRBV11-3	-	-	TRBJ2-5	CASSLQGLETQYF	TGTGCCAGCAGCTTACAGGGCCTGGAGACCCAGTACTTC
TRBV7-6	-	-	TRBJ1-3	CASLGVRSAGNLVPGNTIYF	TGTGCCAGCTTAGGGGTGCGGTCGGCGGGGAATTTAGTGCCTGGAAACACCATATATTTT
TRBV25-1	-	-	TRBJ2-7	CASSEPGEQYF	TGTGCCAGCAGTGAACCGGGGGAGCAGTACTTC
TRBV4-3	TRBD2	once	TRBJ2-1	CASSPTSGTYNEQFF	TGCGCCAGCAGCCCCACTAGCGGGACTTACAATGAGCAGTTCTTC
TRBV6-5	-	few	TRBJ1-1	CATQRNTEAFF	TGTGCCACACAGAGGAACACTGAAGCTTTCTTT
TRBV5-4	-	-	TRBJ1-2	CALWGGDGYTF	TGTGCCTTGTGGGGGGGAGACGGCTACACCTTC
TRBV10-3	TRBD1	-	TRBJ1-5	CAISDTGGNQPQHF	TGTGCCATCAGTGATACAGGGGGCAATCAGCCCCAGCATTTT
TRBV6-6	-	once	TRBJ1-6	CASSYEGARTLHF	TGTGCCAGCAGTTACGAGGGCGCTCGCACCCTCCACTTT
TRBV5-1	-	-	TRBJ2-6	CASRQVVSGANVLTF	TGCGCCAGTAGACAGGTAGTCTCTGGGGCCAACGTCCTGACTTTC
TRBV30	TRBD1	-	TRBJ1-1	CAWSAWDRGLGTEAFF	TGTGCCTGGAGTGCCTGGGACAGGGGGCTGGGTACTGAAGCTTTCTTT
TRBV27	TRBD1	once	TRBJ1-2	CASSSRDRGQAANYGYTF	TGTGCCAGCAGTTCCCGGGACAGGGGGCAGGCTGCGAACTATGGCTACACCTTC
TRBV30	-	-	TRBJ1-1	CAWSVSTGLEAFF	TGTGCCTGGAGTGTTAGTACAGGGCTCGAAGCTTTCTTT
TRBV11-2	-	-	TRBJ2-3	CASNQGGKREFGDTQYF	TGTGCCAGCAACCAGGGGGGAAAGCGGGAGTTTGGAGATACGCAGTATTTT
TRBV11-2	-	-	TRBJ1-1	CASSPRTPSESEAFF	TGTGCCAGCAGCCCTCGAACTCCCTCTGAATCAGAAGCTTTCTTT
TRBV6-5	TRBD1	-	TRBJ1-2	CASSHGQGASGYTF	TGTGCCAGCAGTCATGGACAGGGGGCGAGTGGCTACACCTTC
TRBV19	-	-	TRBJ2-7	CASSDRRTAYEQYF	TGTGCCAGTAGTGACAGAAGGACCGCCTACGAGCAGTACTTC
TRBV5-1	-	-	TRBJ1-4	CASSLGGARWEKLFF	TGCGCCAGCAGCTTGGGCGGCGCTCGGTGGGAAAAACTGTTTTTT
TRBV2	-	-	TRBJ2-5	CASSVAGTQETQYF	TGTGCCAGCAGTGTGGCAGGCACCCAAGAGACCCAGTACTTC
TRBV19	TRBD1	-	TRBJ1-5	CASSTTGLGNQPQHF	TGTGCCAGTAGTACGACAGGGTTGGGCAATCAGCCCCAGCATTTT